This T cell receptor (beta chain) was captured by sequencing in a study of cytomegalovirus exposure and HLA in healthy donors. Study-level results: Previously analyzed data showed that most TCR beta V segments were productive at a frequency of about 87% or about 30%. Within a later analysis, the majority of CMV-associated TCR beta chains appeared HLA-restricted. Overall, around 160 TCR beta chains were annotated as cytomegalovirus-associated.

As regards this clone: The target antigen is unknown.

PCR was performed using 60 Vbeta and 13 Jbeta primers. Using immunoSEQ multiplex PCR, the repertoire was profiled, and TCRdb retains in-frame clones only, with some absent. This table lists 80,000 to 95,000 clones. CDR1 and CDR2 (germline): SGHRS, YFSETQ. The CDR3 extends over 17 amino acids. The V end was cut by 2 bases, the J end by 3 bases, with 17 bases between. The study sampled nominally healthy donors, though unrecorded immune exposures were likely. Specimen: PBMCs. The sequence was collected from a man over 45 in good health and CMV-seropositive. The chain joins TRBV5-1 to TRBJ2-2, with D maybe TRBD1 (6 bases). The DNA of the CDR3 is TGCGCCAGCAGCTTAAGGAGCCGTAGGGGGTACACCGGGGAGCTGTTTTTT. It specifies CASSLRSRRGYTGELFF.